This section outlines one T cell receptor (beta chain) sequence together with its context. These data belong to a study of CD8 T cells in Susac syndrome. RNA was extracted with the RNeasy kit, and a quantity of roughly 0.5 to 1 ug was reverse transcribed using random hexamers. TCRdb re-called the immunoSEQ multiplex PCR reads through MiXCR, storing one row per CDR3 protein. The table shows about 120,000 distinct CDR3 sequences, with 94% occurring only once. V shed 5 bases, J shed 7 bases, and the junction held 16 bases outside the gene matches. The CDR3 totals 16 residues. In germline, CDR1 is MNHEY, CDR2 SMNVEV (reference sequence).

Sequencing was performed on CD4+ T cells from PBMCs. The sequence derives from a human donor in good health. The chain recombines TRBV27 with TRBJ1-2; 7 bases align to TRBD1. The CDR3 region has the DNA TGTGCCAGCAGTCCTCGACAGGGTGGGTTCCAGAGTGGCTACACCTTC. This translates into CASSPRQGGFQSGYTF.